This TCR beta chain was sequenced for a study of T cell clonotyping in hematopoietic cell transplantation. Background on the study: Recipient samples before transplant were obtained post-cytoreduction.

Time point specified: recipient sample about 28 days before transplant, after cytoreduction. Germline CDR1 MGHRA, CDR2 YSYEKL. The CDR3 sequence is 17 residues long. V was pared by 1 base and J by 4 bases, with 10 bases of the junction left unmatched. Clones were read by immunoSEQ multiplex PCR, and TCRdb kept only the in-frame ones, dropping some. The sample holds tens of thousands of clones, 85% to 95% seen once. This material consisted of peripheral blood mononuclear cells, taken before stem cell transplant. The rearrangement joins TRBV4-1 to TRBJ2-3; 8 nucleotides line up with TRBD1. The source of this sequence is a man aged 35 to 55 with chronic myeloid leukemia. Some clones in this sample may be carry-over from other donors' samples. In nucleotides, the CDR3 is TGCGCCAGCAGCCAAGGCCTGGCAGGGGGCGTAGCAGATACGCAGTATTTT. Translation: CASSQGLAGGVADTQYF.